A single sample is the source of the 31 T cell receptor beta chains below, sequenced in a study of regulatory T cells in long-lasting Graves disease (dated by TCRdb to the early 2020s). The sample's time point, from its label and the paper: persistent/refractory GD, antithyroid drugs over 5 years with positive TRAb. RNA was extracted from PBMCs in TRIzol for both TCR sequencing and RNA sequencing. Library preparation used multiplex PCR. Sequencing relied on an Illumina HiSeq 4000. CDR3 regions were amplified by Arm-PCR with iRepertoire HTBI primers to construct TCR beta libraries. TCRdb reworked the public reads: Q25 trimming with fastp, MiXCR clone assembly, productive beta chains retained. For every CDR3 protein sequence, its rows merge into one entry that carries the most common genes and DNA. This sample comprises some 300,000 distinct CDR3 sequences, 22% of them detected only once. 45% to 70% of the sample comes from the top ten.

The material was peripheral blood mononuclear cells (PBMCs), obtained when the disease was refractory, from a patient treated with antithyroid drugs. Source of these receptors: a female donor with Graves disease.

The CDR3 spells CASSLARDLQGWNEQFF. The CDR3 DNA sequence: TGTGCCAGCAGCTTAGCGCGAGACCTCCAGGGGTGGAATGAGCAGTTCTTC. J is TRBJ2-1 and V is TRBV7-2, with a weak D call TRBD1 (6 bases). With 0 bases removed from V and 7 bases from J, the gap between germline ends came to 19 bases. The CDR3 covers 17 residues. Germline V gene lookup returns CDR1 SGHTA and CDR2 FQGNSA.

The chain has TRBV20-1 and TRBJ2-1; TRBD2 might be the D (5 bases). The CDR3 sequence is 14 residues long. Deletions cut 3 bases from V and 3 bases from J, with 12 bases between. CDR1 and CDR2 (germline): DFQATT, SNEGSKA (reference sequence). The CDR3 coding sequence is TGCAGTGCTAGTAGCGACGTGTACTACAATGAGCAGTTCTTC. This sequence encodes CSASSDVYYNEQFF.

This clonotype was counted a few times. The chain combines TRBV7-2 with TRBJ2-5; 8 bases align to TRBD2. This CDR3 region has 18 residues. CDR1 is SGHTA, CDR2 FQGNSA, per germline. V lost 2 bases to trimming and J lost 7 bases; unmatched junction nucleotides: 18. The CDR3 reads CASSLNRLGSGEDGTQYF. The CDR3, as DNA: TGTGCCAGCAGCTTAAATAGATTAGGTAGCGGGGAGGATGGGACCCAGTACTTC.

For this clonotype: The junction does not match germline at one end; this may be a read error. The J gene is TRBJ2-2, the V gene TRBV9, with a weak D call TRBD2 (6 bases). Germline CDR1 is SGDLS and CDR2 is YYNGEE. The CDR3 totals 14 residues. CDR3 DNA sequence: TGTGCCAGCAACGTAGGAGGGGACACCGGGGAGCTGTTTTTT. It yields the protein CASNVGGDTGELFF.

Worth noting for this clonotype: A much larger clone differs from this one at a single base, so this may be a read error. The CDR3 carries no conserved terminal phenylalanine or tryptophan, so it likely arises from a read error. V usage is TRBV25-1 and J usage is TRBJ2-7, with D possibly being TRBD2 (6 bases). Germline-derived CDR1 and CDR2 are MGHDK and SYGVNS. The CDR3 is 14 amino acids. The germline V and J ends were trimmed by 5 bases and 3 bases, with 14 bases remaining between them. This CDR3 reads CASSFSGRDYEQYL. The CDR3 DNA is TGTGCCAGCAGTTTTTCCGGGAGAGACTACGAGCAGTACCTC.

In this sample, this clonotype turned up many times. The chain has TRBV6-5 and TRBJ2-7; 8 bases align to TRBD2. V trimming: 2 bases; J trimming: 2 bases; junction bases outside the gene matches: 8. This CDR3 contains 16 residues. Germline CDR1 is MNHEY and CDR2 is SVGAGI. The CDR3 sequence: CASSYGPSGLTYEQYF. The CDR3 DNA is TGTGCCAGCAGTTACGGACCTAGCGGGCTGACCTACGAGCAGTACTTC.

The chain combines TRBV10-3 with TRBJ1-6; D not resolved. Trimming took off 6 bases at V and 7 bases at J, with 13 bases between the two ends. CDR1 is ENHRY, CDR2 SYGVKD, per germline. The CDR3 spans 14 residues. The CDR3 reads CAIRMEPDNSPLHF. DNA for the CDR3: TGTGCCATCAGAATGGAACCGGACAATTCACCCCTCCACTTT.

This clonotype was detected a few times. J is TRBJ1-5 and V is TRBV6-5; 11 bases line up with TRBD1. The CDR3 is made up of 16 amino acids. V lost 0 bases to trimming and J lost 4 bases; unmatched junction nucleotides: 2. The germline CDR1 and CDR2 sequences are MNHEY and SVGAGI. The CDR3 region has the DNA TGTGCCAGCAGTTACTCAGGGACAGGGGGGAATCAGCCCCAGCATTTT. This sequence encodes CASSYSGTGGNQPQHF.

The chain links TRBV7-9 to TRBJ1-6; D gene ambiguous. The CDR3 loop spans 21 amino acids. Trimming stripped 4 bases from V and 0 bases from J, with 25 bases between. Germline V gene data show CDR1 as SEHNR and CDR2 as FQNEAQ (reference sequence). The CDR3: CASSSTKSDGYLSSYNSPLHF. The CDR3 coding sequence is TGTGCCAGCAGCTCGACGAAGTCGGACGGATACTTAAGCTCCTATAATTCACCCCTCCACTTT.

There are many counts of this clonotype. The V gene is TRBV2, the J gene TRBJ2-7; D unresolved. V lost 3 bases and J 6 bases, leaving 15 bases between the germline ends. This CDR3 is 14 amino acids long. Germline V gene lookup returns CDR1 SNHLY and CDR2 FYNNEI. The CDR3, as DNA: TGTGCCAGCAGTGAGGGCCCCACCTACGTCGAGCAGTACTTC. Translated: CASSEGPTYVEQYF.

This clonotype was observed a single time. The genes are TRBV9 and TRBJ2-1; TRBD2 aligns across 11 bases. V lost 4 bases to trimming and J lost 7 bases; unmatched junction nucleotides: 13. The CDR3 sequence is 17 residues long. Germline V lookup: CDR1 SGDLS, CDR2 YYNGEE. The CDR3 sequence is CASSQDPLAGGGNEQFF. CDR3 nucleotides: TGTGCCAGCAGCCAAGATCCGCTAGCGGGAGGAGGGAATGAGCAGTTCTTC. Together with reference TRBV9 and TRBJ2-1, the CDR3 gives the full variable domain: DSGVTQTPKHLITATGQRVTLRCSPRSGDLSVYWYQQSLDQGLQFLIQYYNGEERAKGNILERFSAQQFPDLHSELNLSSLELGDSALYFCASSQDPLAGGGNEQFFGPGTRLTVL.

This chain joins TRBV30 and TRBJ1-2; D gene unclear. The CDR3 spans 11 residues. Germline V gene lookup returns CDR1 GTSNPN and CDR2 SVGIG (reference sequence). V lost 0 bases and J lost 5, with 4 bases in between. The chain's CDR3 is CAWSVQYGYTF. Here the CDR3 DNA reads TGTGCCTGGAGTGTACAGTATGGCTACACCTTC.

A note on this clonotype: Just one base apart from a much larger clone, this may be a read error. A read error is likely, as this CDR3 ends without the conserved phenylalanine or tryptophan. The rearrangement links TRBV12-3 or TRBV12-4 to TRBJ1-5; D possibly corresponds to TRBD1 (6 bases). V lost 7 bases to trimming and J lost 6 bases, with 16 bases between them. This CDR3 region has 14 residues. CDR3 bases: TGTGCCAGCACCCTCCTACAGGGAGGTCAGCCCCAGCATTCT. Its protein is CASTLLQGGQPQHS.

The J gene is TRBJ2-7, the V gene TRBV29-1, with 8 nucleotides matching TRBD1. Germline-derived CDR1 and CDR2 are SQVTM and ANQGSEA. Losses at the gene ends were 1 base for V and 2 bases for J; bases not matched to a gene: 10. This CDR3 has 16 residues. CDR3 bases: TGCAGCGTTGAAGTGAGGGGCAGGGGGCAACCCTACGAGCAGTACTTC. It specifies CSVEVRGRGQPYEQYF.

This clonotype was counted between two and nine times. This chain connects TRBV28 to TRBJ1-4; D not certain. The CDR3 runs 15 residues. Trimming shortened V by 5 bases and J by 8 bases, and 18 bases separated the two germline ends. In germline, CDR1 is MDHEN, CDR2 SYDVKM. As DNA, the CDR3 is TGTGCCAGCAGTCCTCCGGGCCCAGTGGCCGAAAAACTGTTTTTT. Translating it yields CASSPPGPVAEKLFF. The full variable domain, rest sourced from reference TRBV28 and TRBJ1-4, is DVKVTQSSRYLVKRTGEKVFLECVQDMDHENMFWYRQDPGLGLRLIYFSYDVKMKEKGDIPEGYSVSREKKERFSLILESASTNQTSMYLCASSPPGPVAEKLFFGSGTQLSVL.

This clonotype has a handful of counts. For the CDR3, the DNA is TGTGCCAGCAGCTTAACCGGGACAGTTCTATACGAGCAGTACTTC. This gives the protein CASSLTGTVLYEQYF. The rearrangement uses TRBV7-2 and TRBJ2-7; TRBD1 matches at 7 bases. This CDR3 region has 15 residues. Looked up from germline, CDR1 is SGHTA and CDR2 is FQGNSA. V lost 2 bases to trimming and J lost 4 bases; unmatched junction nucleotides: 8. The entire variable domain, with the rest obtained from reference TRBV7-2 and TRBJ2-7, is as follows: GAGVSQSPSNKVTEKGKDVELRCDPISGHTALYWYRQSLGQGLEFLIYFQGNSAPDKSGLPSDRFSAERTGGSVSTLTIQRTQQEDSAVYLCASSLTGTVLYEQYFGPGTRLTVT.

There are a few counts of this clonotype. The V call is TRBV13, the J call TRBJ2-6, with D maybe TRBD1 (5 bases). V was shortened by 5 bases and J by 0 bases, with 8 bases between the two germline ends. The germline gives CDR1 PRHDT, CDR2 FYEKMQ (reference sequence). The CDR3 is 15 amino acids. The CDR3 sequence: CASSRGSSGANVLTF. CDR3 nucleotide sequence: TGTGCCAGCAGCAGGGGAAGCTCTGGGGCCAACGTCCTGACTTTC.

This clonotype showed up many times. V is TRBV11-2 and J is TRBJ2-5; D gene unclear. The CDR3 totals 15 residues. The V gene lost 5 bases and the J gene lost 1 base, with 14 bases spanning the gap. From germline, CDR1 is SGHAT and CDR2 FQNNGV. The CDR3, as DNA: TGTGCCAGCAGCACTGCCGGACGGAGCCAAGAGACCCAGTACTTC. It codes for CASSTAGRSQETQYF.

The rearrangement uses TRBV5-1 and TRBJ2-2; 7 bases fit TRBD2. Germline V gene sequence: CDR1 SGHRS, CDR2 YFSETQ. The V gene end was trimmed by 3 bases and the J gene end by 6 bases; junction bases not matched to a gene: 5. The CDR3 contains 14 residues. CDR3 sequence reads: CASSSLRGAGELFF. The DNA for the CDR3 is TGCGCCAGCAGCTCCCTCCGGGGGGCCGGGGAGCTGTTTTTT. Looking up the rest from reference TRBV5-1 and TRBJ2-2 gives the full variable domain: KAGVTQTPRYLIKTRGQQVTLSCSPISGHRSVSWYQQTPGQGLQFLFEYFSETQRNKGNFPGRFSGRQFSNSRSEMNVSTLELGDSALYLCASSSLRGAGELFFGEGSRLTVL.

V gene TRBV5-1 combines with J gene TRBJ2-7; TRBD2 matches at 10 bases. V shed 4 bases, J shed 7 bases, and the junction held 17 bases outside the gene matches. The CDR3 runs to 17 residues. The germline gives CDR1 SGHRS, CDR2 YFSETQ. The CDR3 sequence is CASSGGAASGSLGEQYF. In DNA form, the CDR3 reads TGCGCCAGCAGCGGGGGCGCGGCTAGCGGGAGTCTCGGAGAGCAGTACTTC. The complete variable domain, with remaining parts taken from reference TRBV5-1 and TRBJ2-7, reads KAGVTQTPRYLIKTRGQQVTLSCSPISGHRSVSWYQQTPGQGLQFLFEYFSETQRNKGNFPGRFSGRQFSNSRSEMNVSTLELGDSALYLCASSGGAASGSLGEQYFGPGTRLTVT.

The chain couples TRBV3-1 to TRBJ1-2; 8 bases align to TRBD1. V shed 4 bases, J shed 1 base, and the junction held 14 bases outside the gene matches. The CDR3 is 18 amino acids. Germline CDR1 is LGHDT and CDR2 is YNNKEL (reference sequence). The CDR3 DNA sequence: TGTGCCAGCAGCCCCCCGCTTGGGACAGGAGATTTTAACTATGGCTACACCTTC. It specifies CASSPPLGTGDFNYGYTF.

A few counts support this clonotype. V is TRBV29-1 and J is TRBJ2-5; possible D gene TRBD2, 5 bases. The CDR3 is 13 residues long. Trimming cost V 2 bases and J 5 bases, with 12 bases left between them. Looked up from germline, CDR1 is SQVTM and CDR2 is ANQGSEA. In DNA, the CDR3 is TGCAGCGTTGAATCCGGGAACGAGGAGACCCAGTACTTC. It is translated as CSVESGNEETQYF.

This clonotype was counted a few times. This chain links TRBV5-4 with TRBJ2-7, with 7 bases aligning to TRBD1. V shed 1 base and J 2 bases; nucleotides not matched to a gene: 3. The CDR3 covers 14 residues. Germline V lookup: CDR1 SGHNT, CDR2 YYREEE (reference sequence). The CDR3 loop is CASSLSGTAYEQYF. The CDR3 DNA reads TGTGCCAGCAGCTTGTCCGGGACAGCCTACGAGCAGTACTTC.

This clonotype was detected a few times. A single base separates this from a much larger clone, so it may be a read error. It is likely a read error, because the conserved phenylalanine at the end of the CDR3 is missing. This chain uses TRBV7-2 with TRBJ2-7; a possible D gene is TRBD2 (6 bases). The CDR3 is made up of 13 amino acids. V lost 3 bases and J lost 3, with 9 bases in between. Germline loops: CDR1 SGHTA, CDR2 FQGNSA. The DNA for the CDR3 is TGTGCCAGCAGCTTGTGGCGGGGCTACGAGCAGTACTTA. Amino acid sequence: CASSLWRGYEQYL.

This clonotype was counted between two and nine times. The V gene is TRBV7-2, the J gene TRBJ2-5, with D perhaps matching TRBD2 (5 bases). CDR3 length: 14 residues. The germline V gene encodes CDR1 SGHTA and CDR2 FQGNSA. Between the trimmed V and J ends, which lost 3 bases and 3 bases, there was a span of 11 bases. The CDR3 region is CASSLDGNEETQYF. As DNA, the CDR3 is TGTGCCAGCAGCTTGGACGGGAACGAAGAGACCCAGTACTTC. Using reference TRBV7-2 and TRBJ2-5 for the parts outside the CDR3, the full variable domain is GAGVSQSPSNKVTEKGKDVELRCDPISGHTALYWYRQSLGQGLEFLIYFQGNSAPDKSGLPSDRFSAERTGGSVSTLTIQRTQQEDSAVYLCASSLDGNEETQYFGPGTRLLVL.

For this clonotype: At one boundary the junction diverges from the germline segment, which might be a read error. The chain combines TRBV2 with TRBJ2-2, with 13 nucleotides matching TRBD2. The CDR3 has 15 residues. Germline-derived CDR1 and CDR2 are SNHLY and FYNNEI. This CDR3 is CASSGGTSGIGELLF. The CDR3 bases are TGTGCCAGCAGTGGAGGGACTAGCGGGATCGGGGAGCTGCTTTTT.

This clonotype was counted at least ten times. The chain joins TRBV6-9 to TRBJ2-5; 8 bases line up with TRBD2. Trimming took 3 bases from V and 0 from J; bases not matched to a gene: 6. Germline assignment: CDR1 MNHGY and CDR2 SVAAGI. This CDR3 region has 16 residues. The CDR3 sequence: CASSYLGREDQETQYF. The CDR3 DNA sequence: TGTGCCAGCAGTTACCTCGGGAGGGAGGACCAAGAGACCCAGTACTTC.

The V and J genes are TRBV6-2 or TRBV6-3 and TRBJ2-7; TRBD2 agrees at 7 bases. Germline V CDR1 and CDR2: MNHEY, SVGEGT. The V gene end was trimmed by 5 bases and the J gene end by 3 bases; junction bases not matched to a gene: 7. This CDR3 is 14 amino acids long. The CDR3 here is CASSPSGIVYEQYF. The CDR3 DNA is TGTGCCAGCAGTCCGAGCGGGATTGTCTACGAGCAGTACTTC.

The V and J genes are TRBV6-5 and TRBJ2-7, with 8 bases matching TRBD1. V dropped 0 bases and J dropped 0; count of bases not matched to a gene: 1. The CDR3 is 15 amino acids. Germline assignment: CDR1 MNHEY and CDR2 SVGAGI. The CDR3 protein is CASSYSTGASYEQYF. The CDR3 DNA reads as TGTGCCAGCAGTTACTCGACAGGGGCCTCCTACGAGCAGTACTTC.

Notes on this clonotype: A read error may explain this, as a much larger clone is one base away. The genes are TRBV2 and TRBJ2-2; TRBD1 aligns across 7 bases. Per germline, CDR1 SNHLY and CDR2 FYNNEI. This CDR3 is built from 14 residues. J was trimmed by 4 bases and V by 8 bases; bases with no gene match: 7. CDR3 bases: TGTGCCAGCGGCAGACAGGGTTCCACCGGGGAGCTGTTTTTT. Its translation: CASGRQGSTGELFF. Supplemented by reference TRBV2 and TRBJ2-2, the full variable domain reads EPEVTQTPSHQVTQMGQEVILRCVPISNHLYFYWYRQILGQKVEFLVSFYNNEISEKSEIFDDQFSVERPDGSNFTLKIRSTKLEDSAMYFCASGRQGSTGELFFGEGSRLTVL.

The chain has TRBV7-2 and TRBJ2-3; D not resolved. V was cut by 5 bases and J by 0 bases, with 12 bases left in between. This CDR3 region has 15 residues. Germline-derived CDR1 and CDR2 are SGHTA and FQGNSA. The DNA of the CDR3 is TGTGCCAGCAGCGAGTTTTCCTCTAGCACAGATACGCAGTATTTT. This translates into CASSEFSSSTDTQYF.